This T cell receptor beta chain was sequenced in a study of shared clonotypes between healthy human individuals. This CDR3 has 14 residues. CDR1 and CDR2 from the germline V gene are MDHEN and SYDVKM. V trimming: 4 bases; J trimming: 8 bases; junction bases outside the gene matches: 8. As to this clone: Other DNA sequences in this sample translate to the same CDR3.

The data were produced by immunoSEQ multiplex PCR, yet TCRdb's version contains in-frame clones alone and is incomplete. Here the sample spans roughly 2.2 million clones, less than 95% being singletons. This receptor was taken from a man aged 18 to 29 in good health. Some clones in this sample may be carry-over from other donors' samples. This sequence joins TRBV28 and TRBJ1-2, with 9 bases fitting TRBD1. Sequencing used naive CD4+ T cells from PBMCs. Subset described: CD45RA+ positively selected. The CDR3 loop reads CASSSPGQGGGYTF. The CDR3 nucleotides are TGTGCCAGCAGTTCGCCGGGACAGGGAGGGGGCTACACCTTC.